A single T cell receptor beta chain is shown here with its context. Its antigen has not been determined. Per-nucleotide qualities are absent, and no much larger clonotype sits a single base away. This sample is part of a study of cytomegalovirus exposure and HLA in healthy donors (dated by TCRdb to 2016 to 2017). About the full investigation: According to an earlier analysis of a few hundred of the donors, about 179 million T cells yielded 95 million to 140 million unique TCR beta sequences and 276 Gb of sequence data. An early release covering roughly 600 HLA-typed donors comprised roughly 300 gigabases of sequencing data and tens of millions of unique TCR sequences. The genetic ancestry cluster associated with self-reported Caucasian donors included over 80% of the 398 genotyped donors. The aim of the study was to test whether cataloging public T cell receptors could identify signatures of past pathogen exposure. Using immunosequencing, the study profiled T cell repertoires from some 670 subjects and related those repertoires to cytomegalovirus serostatus. In addition to the first cohort of roughly 670 subjects, a separate validation cohort of approximately 110 different subjects was used. High-throughput TCR immunosequencing, statistical association of individual TCRs with disease status, and machine learning were combined to predict cytomegalovirus infection status. A later analysis re-examined previously published TCR beta repertoires from more than 600 donors and added high-resolution HLA genotyping to investigate patterns of TCR occurrence. In the later analysis, no new phenotypic data were used to find candidate immune exposures; instead, reliance was placed on TCR beta sequences and their occurrence across donors. An earlier analysis of 450 to 750 of the donors used high-throughput TCR beta sequencing to judge whether each TCR beta V gene segment behaved as functional or pseudogenic. Donor age, sex, ethnicity and CMV serostatus were collected together with the repertoire data. Genome-wide SNP genotypes for about 60% of the roughly 670 donors were used in a later genetic analysis, which treated that subset as a discovery cohort. Every discovery cohort repertoire had been produced on one sequencing platform. HLA typing included class I and class II loci at four-digit resolution. Typing coverage differed by locus: A, B, C, DRB1 and DQB1 were typed in about 620-630 donors, DQA1 in 500 to 550, DPA1 in nearly 610, and DPB1 in 400 to 480. Because of strong linkage in the cohort, five DR-DQ haplotypes were treated as single units for association and clustering. Across 398 genotyped donors of the cohort, an average of approximately 240,000 unique TCR beta nucleotide sequences per donor were sequenced, and approximately 17% of those sequences were non-productive.

In total, 600 or so healthy bone marrow donors made up the cohort. At the time of sampling, every cohort member was nominally healthy, though immune exposures that went unrecorded were likely present. The donor was CMV seronegative and belonged to the group of 352 seronegative cohort members. Each donor provided a peripheral blood sample, and peripheral blood mononuclear cells were used for TCR beta sequencing. The Qiagen DNeasy Blood Extraction Kit was used to extract genomic DNA from the blood cell samples. From the cysteine through the phenylalanine, the CDR3 covers 17 amino acids. The sequence is cut down to CDR3 DNA, 51 bases in frame from base 1. CDR1 and CDR2 (SGHAT, FQNNGV) derive from the germline V gene. V and J are trimmed by 4 bases and 0 bases, and the gene matches miss 8 bases of the junction. Library preparation was by the immunoSEQ multiplex PCR assay. The multiplex PCR relied on a mix of 60 forward primers for TCR Vbeta segments and 13 reverse primers for TCR Jbeta segments. The CDR3 region of rearranged TCR beta genes was amplified from genomic DNA by a multiplex PCR assay. Amplified TCR beta libraries were sequenced as 87-base-pair reads on the Illumina HiSeq System. The authors processed their data as follows. A later analysis counted some 74 million unique TCR beta chains across the 650 to 800 repertoires, and roughly 9.9 million of these chains were shared by at least two donors. To remove PCR and sequencing errors, raw reads were error-corrected and collapsed into unique sequences using a nearest-neighbor algorithm that merged closely related sequences. Alignment of CDR3 sequences to IMGT reference sequences was used to assign V, D and J gene segments. For a sequence to be retained, a match of at least six nucleotides was required to both a V gene segment and a J gene segment. A rearrangement was called productive if the CDR3 had no stop codons and remained in frame with V and J, and every other rearrangement was called non-productive. CDR3 was defined according to IMGT convention as the region running from the second conserved V-encoded cysteine to the conserved J-encoded phenylalanine. Sequences without an unambiguous match to a single V gene segment were excluded from the earlier analysis of a few hundred of the donors. In an earlier analysis of approximately 500 of the donors, a V segment was called functional when productive rearrangements were above 56.7%, and segregating when the standard deviation between donors exceeded 5%. A statistical classification framework was developed to diagnose cytomegalovirus status using the catalog of TCR beta chain sequences. In a later analysis, V and J genes were assigned by comparing TCR nucleotide sequences against IMGT/GENE-DB human TR gene sequences. The TCRdist pipeline was used in a later analysis to assign CDR3 sequences and most-parsimonious VDJ recombination scenarios. In a later analysis, each TCR beta chain was defined by its CDR3 amino acid sequence together with its V-gene family, and reads lacking a unique V-gene family were excluded. As a way to deal with suspected cross-contamination and a sequencing artifact, a later analysis dropped 450 to 600 nucleotide sequences that were highly shared and had low generation probability. A later analysis calculated a clonal expansion index for each public chain from normalized within-repertoire ranks of inferred template counts. Generation probabilities in a later analysis came from a VDJ recombination model fitted to out-of-frame rearrangements, and those results were checked against IGoR. In a later analysis, TCR-TCR, TCR-HLA and TCR-CMV co-occurrence was scored with hypergeometric tests, and a repertoire-size bias correction was applied to TCR pairs. False discovery rates were estimated in a later analysis by permuting HLA or CMV assignments 20 times. In a later analysis, co-occurring TCRs were grouped using DBSCAN, with TCRdist sequence similarity added in when clustering inside HLA-allele-positive subsets. Repertoires with fewer than 30,000 or more than 120,000 public chains, plus five repertoires with anomalous nucleotide sharing, were excluded from co-occurrence clustering. TCRdb obtained this table from immuneACCESS and retained in-frame rearrangements with V and J assigned. These tables miss some clones; where compared with another copy, unresolved V genes account for less than half of the shortfall, and the remainder is unexplained. D and trimming come from the DNA, and the V and J calls and clone size come from that table. The sample table contains 110,000 to 150,000 clones; only one count was recorded for 60% to 80% of them. 2.5% to 4% of the sample is held by the ten biggest clonotypes.

Study-level results and caveats: The 87-base-pair reads could not distinguish some IMGT-functional V segments, including TRBV6-2 and TRBV6-3, so those segments were excluded. In a later analysis, 15,000 to 20,000 TCR beta sequences were associated with specific HLA alleles at a false discovery rate of 0.05. The sequencing pipeline was judged likely to have produced a cluster of highly shared sequence variants as a technical artifact. Cytomegalovirus status was reported to be diagnosed by the classifier with high specificity and sensitivity in both the original and validation cohorts. A later genetic analysis reported fewer N-insertions in productive TCRs among donors in an Asian-associated ancestry cluster than the roughly 700-donor mean. Linkage disequilibrium might explain the correlated functional status among segregating V segments, but an unknown experimental factor could not be excluded. Several of the top co-occurrence clusters appeared to be linked to parvovirus B19, influenza, CMV and Epstein-Barr virus, according to a later analysis. CMV serostatus was the only immune exposure information available for the cohort. HLA typing was unavailable for some donors at each locus, so association tests used only the typed subset. In a later analysis, HLA-associated TCR beta chains showed more clonal expansion and lower generation probabilities than non-associated chains that were equally common. In a later analysis, TCR association rates were found to vary across HLA loci, with the most associated TCRs seen for DRB1 alleles and the fewest for HLA-C alleles. A later genetic analysis associated a missense DCLRE1C variant with V-gene and J-gene trimming of TCR beta chains, and an independent cohort replicated the association. Only TCR beta chains were sequenced in this cohort, and the absence of alpha or paired-chain data limited detectable features. Roughly uniform sequencing depth across donors was assumed in presence/absence analyses, although this assumption may not hold. A later analysis found that most CMV-associated TCR beta chains appeared HLA-restricted, with HLA associations seemingly driven largely by CMV exposure. When HLA alleles, especially DR and DQ, strongly co-occurred, TCR associations were difficult to assign to individual alleles. The study gave a list of 150 to 200 TCR beta chains associated with cytomegalovirus. It was suggested by the authors that the approach could potentially be generalized to other disease states and immunological phenotypes. Because counts were too low, seventeen rarely observed V segments, including chromosome 9 orphons, were left out of the earlier analysis of 500 to 650 of the donors. Broadly in line with IMGT annotations, most TCR beta V segments showed up in productive rearrangements about 87% or about 30% of the time in an earlier analysis of some 590 of the donors. Three of the identified cytomegalovirus-associated TCR beta chains were confirmed in vitro to be specific for cytomegalovirus antigens. A further reported finding was that TCR beta sequences accurately predicted the HLA-A and HLA-B alleles for most subjects in the first cohort. While some public TCRs were present in many individuals, most TCR sequences turned up only very rarely across donors.

The chain joins TRBV11-2 to TRBJ2-2; 7 central nucleotides agree with TRBD1. The sample comprised PBMCs. This TCR derives from a man in his forties in good health and CMV-seronegative. The DNA sequence is as follows: TGTGCCAGCAGCTACCGGGACAGTATCGCGAACACCGGGGAGCTGTTTTTT. Its amino acids are CASSYRDSIANTGELFF.